The 29 T cell receptor beta chains given below trace back to one sample, sequenced in a study of regulatory T cells. Amplification used 52 TRBV primers and 13 TRBJ primers. Data came from immunoSEQ multiplex PCR; TCRdb stores just in-frame clones and leaves some out. This table holds under 35,000 clones, about 94% found once. These receptors have no identified antigens. Study outcomes and limitations: In CD3G-deficient patients, conventional CD4+ T cells were enriched for hydrophobic CDR3 residues at positions 6 and 7.

Sequencing was done on a sample of conventional CD4+ T cells sorted from blood. These receptors came from a child younger than 10 with CD3G deficiency.

The V call is TRBV12-2, the J call TRBJ2-5; the table's D call, TRBD1, has no DNA check behind it. The DNA end lines up better with TRBJ2-7; the J call may be wrong. TRBV12-2 is a pseudogene locus. The CDR3 loop spans 17 amino acids. The DNA for the CDR3 is TGTGCAAGTCGCCCCGCTGGGGCCAACTTAAGCTCCTACGAGCAGTACTTC. This encodes CASRPAGANLSSYEQYF.

The gene calls are TRBV6-1 and TRBJ2-1; a possible D gene is TRBD2 (5 bases). V was pared by 5 bases and J by 1 base, with 9 bases between. The CDR3 loop spans 14 amino acids. Germline CDR1 and CDR2: MNHNS and SASEGT. The CDR3 sequence is CASSSEGSYNEQFF. CDR3 bases: TGTGCCAGCAGTAGCGAGGGTTCCTACAATGAGCAGTTCTTC.

The chain uses TRBV7-9 and TRBJ2-2, with D tentatively TRBD1 (6 bases). The CDR3 covers 13 residues. Per germline, CDR1 SEHNR and CDR2 FQNEAQ (reference sequence). The V gene lost 5 bases and the J gene lost 6 bases, with 10 bases spanning the gap. The CDR3 protein is CASSTQGPGELFF. The CDR3 DNA is TGTGCCAGCAGCACTCAGGGGCCCGGGGAGCTGTTTTTT.

This chain connects TRBV6-5 to TRBJ1-1; tentative D call: TRBD1 (5 bases). Germline V gene lookup returns CDR1 MNHEY and CDR2 SVGAGI. V lost 5 bases to trimming and J lost 2 bases, with 9 bases between them. The CDR3 consists of 13 residues. In DNA form, the CDR3 reads TGTGCCAGCAGTACCGGGGCTAACACTGAAGCTTTCTTT. Protein sequence: CASSTGANTEAFF.

This clone was seen once. The genes are TRBV7-9 and TRBJ1-1; a possible D gene is TRBD1 (6 bases). This CDR3 has 12 amino acids. V was clipped by 5 bases and J by 5 bases, with 9 bases between them. Germline assignment: CDR1 SEHNR and CDR2 FQNEAQ (reference sequence). CDR3 sequence reads: CASSAQGTEAFF. The DNA for the CDR3 is TGTGCCAGCAGCGCTCAGGGGACTGAAGCTTTCTTT.

This clone appeared once. The chain links TRBV5-1 to TRBJ2-3, with 8 bases aligning to TRBD2. CDR3 length: 14 amino acids. V shed 5 bases and J 3 bases; nucleotides not matched to a gene: 5. Germline V gene sequence: CDR1 SGHRS, CDR2 YFSETQ. The CDR3 nucleotides read TGCGCCAGCAGAGCGGGAGAGGTGACAGATACGCAGTATTTT. Amino acids: CASRAGEVTDTQYF.

The V call is TRBV28, the J call TRBJ2-7; 9 bases map to TRBD1. The CDR3 extends over 18 amino acids. The V gene's germline CDR1 is MDHEN and CDR2 SYDVKM. The V segment lost 4 bases and the J segment 3 bases; nucleotides outside the gene matches: 16. The CDR3 sequence is CASSSHNSPGQGGYEQYF. The DNA for the CDR3 is TGTGCCAGCAGTTCCCATAATTCTCCGGGACAGGGTGGCTACGAGCAGTACTTC. Filled out from reference TRBV28 and TRBJ2-7, the complete variable domain reads DVKVTQSSRYLVKRTGEKVFLECVQDMDHENMFWYRQDPGLGLRLIYFSYDVKMKEKGDIPEGYSVSREKKERFSLILESASTNQTSMYLCASSSHNSPGQGGYEQYFGPGTRLTVT.

V usage is TRBV6-1 and J usage is TRBJ2-1; TRBD1 matches 10 bases. CDR3 length equals 15 residues. The V gene's germline CDR1 is MNHNS and CDR2 SASEGT. V trimming: 5 bases; J trimming: 5 bases; junction bases outside the gene matches: 6. The CDR3 is CASSIGDRGNNEQFF. In DNA form, the CDR3 reads TGTGCCAGCAGTATCGGGGACAGGGGCAACAATGAGCAGTTCTTC.

This rearrangement joins TRBV11-2 to TRBJ1-1, with a weak D call TRBD1 (6 bases). CDR3 length: 13 amino acids. V lost 1 base and J 6 bases, leaving 9 bases between the germline ends. CDR1 is SGHAT, CDR2 FQNNGV, per germline. Written as DNA, the CDR3 is TGTGCCAGCAGCTTAGCAGGGGAAGCTGAAGCTTTCTTT. Residues: CASSLAGEAEAFF.

V usage is TRBV4-1 and J usage is TRBJ2-1; a weak D match, TRBD2 (6 bases). The CDR3 sequence is 13 residues long. CDR1 is MGHRA and CDR2 is YSYEKL in the germline V gene. The germline V and J ends were trimmed by 4 bases and 8 bases, with 12 bases remaining between them. CDR3 DNA sequence: TGCGCCAGCAGCCTCCGTTCGGGGGATGAGCAGTTCTTC. It codes for CASSLRSGDEQFF.

The J gene is TRBJ2-7, the V gene TRBV28; D call uncertain. Germline V lookup: CDR1 MDHEN, CDR2 SYDVKM. The CDR3 extends over 14 amino acids. V lost 5 bases to trimming and J lost 0 bases, with 11 bases between them. CDR3 bases: TGTGCCAGCAGTCAGCTCAGTCTCTCCTACGAGCAGTACTTC. It translates to CASSQLSLSYEQYF.

V and J are TRBV4-1 and TRBJ2-3; 16 positions agree with TRBD2. This CDR3 region has 20 residues. J lost 5 bases, V lost 0 bases, and 11 bases had no gene match. Germline V gives CDR1 MGHRA, CDR2 YSYEKL. The CDR3 DNA follows: TGCGCCAGCAGCCAAGAGGGGACTAGCGGGAGGGCCCTCCCTTTAGATACGCAGTATTTT. Amino acid sequence: CASSQEGTSGRALPLDTQYF.

The chain is built from TRBV18 and TRBJ2-5; 10 nucleotides agree with TRBD1. CDR3 length: 13 residues. Germline V gene sequence: CDR1 KGHSH, CDR2 LQKENI. Trimming at V came to 3 bases and at J to 11 bases, leaving 6 bases not matched to a gene. CDR3 DNA sequence: TGTGCCAGCTCACCCGGACAGGGGGGTGAGCAGTACTTC. Protein: CASSPGQGGEQYF.

This CDR3 reads CASSQSREGIQYF. The CDR3 coding sequence is TGCGCCAGCAGCCAATCAAGAGAGGGCATTCAGTACTTC. The chain employs TRBV4-1 and TRBJ2-4; tentatively, D is TRBD2 (5 bases). The germline V gene has CDR1 MGHRA and CDR2 YSYEKL. This CDR3 is 13 amino acids long. Trimming took off 2 bases at V and 9 bases at J, with 11 bases between the two ends.

The chain has TRBV28 and TRBJ2-7; D may be TRBD2 (6 bases). V gave up 5 bases and J gave up 3 bases, with 14 bases separating them. The germline V gene encodes CDR1 MDHEN and CDR2 SYDVKM. The CDR3 is 14 amino acids. The CDR3 DNA is TGTGCCAGCAGTGGGTACAGGAGGGTCTACGAGCAGTACTTC. This encodes CASSGYRRVYEQYF.

The chain combines TRBV7-9 with TRBJ2-1, with 9 bases aligning to TRBD2. There are 15 residues in the CDR3. Trimming at V came to 2 bases and at J to 5 bases, leaving 4 bases not matched to a gene. Germline assignment: CDR1 SEHNR and CDR2 FQNEAQ (reference sequence). CDR3 DNA sequence: TGTGCCAGCAGCTTACCTAGCGGGAAGGACAATGAGCAGTTCTTC. Protein: CASSLPSGKDNEQFF. Complete variable domain (other parts from reference TRBV7-9 and TRBJ2-1): DTGVSQNPRHKITKRGQNVTFRCDPISEHNRLYWYRQTLGQGPEFLTYFQNEAQLEKSRLLSDRFSAERPKGSFSTLEIQRTEQGDSAMYLCASSLPSGKDNEQFFGPGTRLTVL.

The chain employs TRBV28 and TRBJ2-7; D is ambiguous. The V end was cut by 5 bases, the J end by 2 bases, with 19 bases between. CDR3 length: 16 residues. Germline V gene sequence: CDR1 MDHEN, CDR2 SYDVKM. CDR3 coding DNA: TGTGCCAGCAGTGCCTCCGTCGCGCTGAATCCCTACGAGCAGTACTTC. Translating gives CASSASVALNPYEQYF.

The rearrangement uses TRBV7-9 and TRBJ2-7; TRBD1 is a possible D gene (6 bases). The CDR3 sequence is 13 residues long. Germline V gene data show CDR1 as SEHNR and CDR2 as FQNEAQ (reference sequence). Trimming shortened V by 5 bases and J by 6 bases, and 14 bases separated the two germline ends. The CDR3: CASSTTQGGEQYF. CDR3 DNA: TGTGCCAGCAGCACAACACAAGGGGGCGAGCAGTACTTC.

V gene TRBV28 combines with J gene TRBJ2-1; D is uncertain. CDR1 is MDHEN and CDR2 is SYDVKM in the germline V gene. V was pared by 3 bases and J by 6 bases, with 12 bases between. CDR3 length: 14 residues. This CDR3 is CASSFRLPGNEQFF. CDR3 DNA: TGTGCCAGCAGTTTCCGGCTACCGGGCAATGAGCAGTTCTTC.

The CDR3 nucleotides are TGTGCCAGCAGCAAAAACCGCGAGCGGGAGCGATCCTACGAGCAGTACTTC. It encodes CASSKNRERERSYEQYF. This chain uses TRBV7-8 with TRBJ2-7, with 8 nucleotides matching TRBD2. CDR3 length: 17 amino acids. The V segment lost 5 bases and the J segment 1 base; nucleotides outside the gene matches: 13. Germline V gene sequence: CDR1 SGHVS, CDR2 FQNEAQ.

The CDR3 sequence is CASSLPGARTGELFF. Written as DNA, the CDR3 is TGTGCCAGCAGCCTGCCGGGGGCGAGGACCGGGGAGCTGTTTTTT. The chain uses TRBV28 and TRBJ2-2; D may match TRBD1 or TRBD2 (6 bases each). The CDR3 is made up of 15 amino acids. Deletions cut 6 bases from V and 5 bases from J, with 16 bases between. Germline V gives CDR1 MDHEN, CDR2 SYDVKM.

A single count supports this clone. The chain couples TRBV28 to TRBJ1-2; D perhaps matches TRBD1 (5 bases). Germline V gene lookup returns CDR1 MDHEN and CDR2 SYDVKM. The CDR3 totals 15 residues. Trimming removed 5 bases at V and 2 bases at J, with 15 bases between. In DNA, the CDR3 is TGTGCCAGCAGTCCCCGTCTGGGGGGAAACTATGGCTACACCTTC. Translated, it gives CASSPRLGGNYGYTF.

This clone has a handful of counts. The rearrangement uses TRBV28 and TRBJ1-5; 8 nucleotides agree with TRBD1. Germline CDR1 is MDHEN and CDR2 is SYDVKM. J gave up 10 bases and V 6 bases, and 11 bases lay outside the gene matches. The CDR3 consists of 14 residues. CDR3 amino acids: CASSSPGGGSPQHF. CDR3 nucleotides: TGTGCCAGCAGCTCTCCAGGGGGCGGTTCACCCCAGCATTTT.

The chain is built from TRBV28 and TRBJ2-7, with D perhaps matching TRBD2 (6 bases). The CDR3 length is 16 residues. V lost 6 bases, J lost 1 base, and 19 bases lay in between. In germline, CDR1 is MDHEN, CDR2 SYDVKM. The CDR3 protein is CASRGRPGTQSYEQYF. For the CDR3, the DNA is TGTGCCAGCAGGGGGAGGCCGGGGACCCAGTCCTACGAGCAGTACTTC.

The J gene is TRBJ2-2, the V gene TRBV19, with D perhaps assigned TRBD1 or TRBD2 (5 bases each). V dropped 3 bases and J dropped 0 bases, with 8 bases sitting between them. The CDR3 runs 15 residues. Germline CDR1 and CDR2: LNHDA and SQIVND (reference sequence). The CDR3 sequence: CASSIGAANTGELFF. The DNA for the CDR3 is TGTGCCAGTAGTATCGGGGCCGCGAACACCGGGGAGCTGTTTTTT.

The chain uses TRBV6-1 and TRBJ2-7; D is unresolved. Germline assignment: CDR1 MNHNS and CDR2 SASEGT. The CDR3 runs to 13 residues. Trimming shortened V by 4 bases and J by 0 bases, and 7 bases separated the two germline ends. CDR3 protein: CASSGHSSYEQYF. CDR3 bases: TGTGCCAGCAGTGGGCACAGCTCCTACGAGCAGTACTTC.

The genes are TRBV15 and TRBJ2-5; TRBD2 matches at 11 bases. The length of the CDR3 is 16 residues. Germline trimming cut 5 bases from V and 4 bases from J; bases unmatched to any gene: 9. Per germline, CDR1 LNHNV and CDR2 YYDKDF (reference sequence). CDR3 sequence (DNA): TGTGCCACCAGCGGCAAACTAGCGGGAGTTGGAGAGACCCAGTACTTC. The encoded protein is CATSGKLAGVGETQYF.

V usage is TRBV6-4 and J usage is TRBJ2-7, with D tentatively TRBD1 or TRBD2 (5 bases each). V was cut by 7 bases and J by 0 bases, with 16 bases left in between. Per the germline V gene, CDR1 is MRHNA and CDR2 is SNTAGT. The CDR3 consists of 15 residues. This CDR3 is CASKLPGPSSYEQYF. CDR3 DNA sequence: TGTGCCAGCAAACTCCCGGGGCCCAGCTCCTACGAGCAGTACTTC.

The V gene is TRBV7-9, the J gene TRBJ1-4; no clear D gene. CDR3 size: 15 residues. Looked up from germline, CDR1 is SEHNR and CDR2 is FQNEAQ (reference sequence). Trimming shortened V by 5 bases and J by 0 bases, and 10 bases separated the two germline ends. The CDR3 nucleotides are TGTGCCAGCAGCCGCCCGACATCAACTAATGAAAAACTGTTTTTT. Its translation: CASSRPTSTNEKLFF.